The rows below give T cell receptor beta chains drawn from one sample of a study of blood T cell repertoires in COVID-19. Clones were read by immunoSEQ multiplex PCR, and TCRdb kept only the in-frame ones, dropping some. The sample shows fewer than 500,000 clones, more than 75% of them seen only once. What was sequenced was PBMCs or T cells enriched from blood (not recorded which). These TCRs come from a woman aged 30 to 39 with acute COVID-19. Both conserved end residues are part of each CDR3. D genes are given only for firm matches. Clone size is given for some rows only: seen once, a few or many times, or a class if the clone is expanded.

D,size,V,J,DNA,CDR3
NA,NA,TRBV7-2,TRBJ2-4,TGTGCCAGCAGCTCCCCCGGGAAAAACATTCAGTACTTC,CASSSPGKNIQYF
NA,NA,TRBV24-1,TRBJ1-6,TGTGCCACCAGTGATTCCTTATCCTTT,CATSDSLSF
TRBD1,NA,TRBV5-1,TRBJ1-2,TGCGCCAGCAGCGGAATCCGGACAGGCGCTGGCTACACCTTC,CASSGIRTGAGYTF
TRBD1,NA,TRBV12-5,TRBJ2-3,TGTGCTAGTGGTCTAAGGACAGGGCCGGTAGATACGCAGTATTTT,CASGLRTGPVDTQYF
TRBD1,NA,TRBV6-5,TRBJ1-5,TGTGCCACCAGCCGAGGGACAGGGAGCAATCAGCCCCAGCATTTT,CATSRGTGSNQPQHF
TRBD2,NA,TRBV3-1/TRBV3-2,TRBJ2-1,TGTGCCAGCAGCCAAGCCCAGCGGGGGAACAATGAGCAGTTCTTC,CASSQAQRGNNEQFF
NA,NA,TRBV24-1,TRBJ2-2,TGTGCCACCAGTGATTACAGGGTTGGTGCGAACACCGGGGAGCTGTTTTTT,CATSDYRVGANTGELFF
TRBD1,NA,TRBV7-2,TRBJ1-2,TGTGCCAGCAGCCCGACATCGGGACAGGGAATCTATGGCTACACCTTC,CASSPTSGQGIYGYTF
TRBD2,NA,TRBV6-5,TRBJ2-3,TGTGCCAGCAGCCAGTCCATTAGCGGGGGGAGGCAGTATTTT,CASSQSISGGRQYF
NA,NA,TRBV5-1,TRBJ1-1,TGCGCCAGCAGCTCCCAGGGCGGGGTGGGGAACACTGAAGCTTTCTTT,CASSSQGGVGNTEAFF
TRBD2,NA,TRBV13,TRBJ2-5,TGTGCCAGCAGCATTCGTAGCGGGAGCCAAGAGACCCAGTACTTC,CASSIRSGSQETQYF
TRBD1,NA,TRBV10-1,TRBJ1-1,TGCGCCAGCCCGGACAGGGGGAAAGCTTTCTTT,CASPDRGKAFF
NA,NA,TRBV9,TRBJ2-3,TGTGCCAGCAGCGTAGCCGGGTACACAGATACGCAGTATTTT,CASSVAGYTDTQYF
NA,NA,TRBV2,TRBJ1-1,TGTGCCAGCAGGGGGGGGCAGGTGAACACTGAAGCTTTCTTT,CASRGGQVNTEAFF
TRBD2,NA,TRBV5-1,TRBJ2-1,TGCGCCAGCAGCCTCGCTAGCGGGGGGCTCTACAATGAGCAGTTCTTC,CASSLASGGLYNEQFF
TRBD1,once,TRBV27,TRBJ1-5,TGTGCCAGCAGCCGCGAGGGGGCCGGCAATCAGCCCCAGCATTTT,CASSREGAGNQPQHF
NA,NA,TRBV7-3,TRBJ2-3,TGTGCCAGCAGCTTAAACCCGGGTGTAGATACGCAGTATTTT,CASSLNPGVDTQYF
NA,few,TRBV5-1,TRBJ2-6,TGCGCCAGCACGAGGGATGGGGCCAACGTCCTGACTTTC,CASTRDGANVLTF
TRBD1,few,TRBV5-1,TRBJ1-5,TGCGCCAGCAGCTTACAGGGGGCTCAGCCCCAGCATTTT,CASSLQGAQPQHF
NA,NA,TRBV2,TRBJ1-1,TGTGCCAGCATCACTGGGGGGGGCACTGAAGCTTTCTTT,CASITGGGTEAFF
NA,NA,TRBV5-1,TRBJ1-2,TGCGCCAGCAGCTTGCCTGACAGCAATAACTATGGCTACACCTTC,CASSLPDSNNYGYTF
TRBD1,NA,TRBV7-9,TRBJ1-6,TGTGCCAGCAGCCCAGACACGCGACAGGGGTTGTGGAATTCACCCCTCCACTTT,CASSPDTRQGLWNSPLHF
NA,once,TRBV6-5,TRBJ1-3,TGTGCCAGCAGTCGGGGGGCTGGAAACACCATATATTTT,CASSRGAGNTIYF
TRBD1,NA,TRBV9,TRBJ1-1,TGTGCCAGCAGCCGGACAGGGGGCACTGAAGCTTTCTTT,CASSRTGGTEAFF
NA,once,TRBV5-1,TRBJ1-1,TGCGCCAGCAGCGTCGGGATCATGAACACTGAAGCTTTCTTT,CASSVGIMNTEAFF
NA,NA,TRBV28,TRBJ1-1,TGTGCCACGCGAGGGGGACCGAACACTGAAGCTTTCTTT,CATRGGPNTEAFF
TRBD2,NA,TRBV12-3/TRBV12-4,TRBJ2-7,TGTGCCAGCAGTTTGGGGACTAGAAACGAGCAGTACTTC,CASSLGTRNEQYF
NA,once,TRBV6-5,TRBJ1-2,TGTGCCAGCAGTTCCCGACAGATTTGGGACTATGGCTACACCTTC,CASSSRQIWDYGYTF
NA,NA,TRBV30,TRBJ2-1,TGTGCCTGGAGTGTAAATACGGGGAATGAGCAGTTCTTC,CAWSVNTGNEQFF
TRBD2,NA,TRBV5-1,TRBJ2-3,TGCGCCAGCAGCCGGACGGGCCGTCCTCCGGGGGGGATCGGCACAGATACGCAGTATTTT,CASSRTGRPPGGIGTDTQYF
NA,NA,TRBV7-9,TRBJ2-7,TGTGCCAGCAGCTTAGTACAGCCCTACGAGCAGTACTTC,CASSLVQPYEQYF
NA,NA,TRBV30,TRBJ1-6,TGTGCCTGGAGTGTAGTTCGCGGGCCCATCTCACCCCTCCACTTT,CAWSVVRGPISPLHF
NA,once,TRBV7-9,TRBJ2-2,TGTGCCAGCAGCCGAAGCCAGGGTTTGGCCGGGGAGCTGTTTTTT,CASSRSQGLAGELFF
NA,NA,TRBV12-3/TRBV12-4,TRBJ1-2,TGTGCCAGCAGTTTCGAGGGCGGCTACACCTTC,CASSFEGGYTF
NA,once,TRBV7-9,TRBJ1-4,TGTGCCAGCAGCTTAGCGACAGGAACGGGGGAAAAACTGTTTTTT,CASSLATGTGEKLFF
NA,once,TRBV10-3,TRBJ2-7,TGTGCCATCAGTGATCGCTACGAGCAGTACTTC,CAISDRYEQYF
TRBD1,NA,TRBV10-1,TRBJ1-5,TGCGCCAGCAGTGCCGGGACAGGGGGTTTACTGCATTTT,CASSAGTGGLLHF
NA,NA,TRBV19,TRBJ1-1,TGTGCCAGTAGTGAGACAAGGAACACTGAAGCTTTCTTT,CASSETRNTEAFF
NA,NA,TRBV19,TRBJ1-3,TGTGCCAGTAGTTCGCCAGGGAACACCATATATTTT,CASSSPGNTIYF
TRBD2,NA,TRBV7-8,TRBJ2-1,TGTGCCAGCAGCTTACAACTAGCGGGGGGAGCGGAGCAGTTCTTC,CASSLQLAGGAEQFF
NA,NA,TRBV12-3/TRBV12-4,TRBJ1-1,TGTGCCAGCAGTTTAAGCGCTGAAGCTTTCTTT,CASSLSAEAFF
NA,NA,TRBV7-3,TRBJ1-2,TGTGCCAGCAGCTTAACCGGCGGTTTCGATGGCTACACCTTC,CASSLTGGFDGYTF
TRBD1,NA,TRBV3-1/TRBV3-2,TRBJ1-2,TGTGCCAGCAGCCACGGGACAGAATATGACTACACCTTC,CASSHGTEYDYTF
NA,NA,TRBV7-9,TRBJ1-2,TGTGCCAGCAGCCTCCGGGAACAGAGTGCTAACTATGGCTACACCTTC,CASSLREQSANYGYTF
NA,NA,TRBV19,TRBJ2-7,TGTGCCAGTAGTCGGGAGGCGGGGGCGAACGAGCAGTACTTC,CASSREAGANEQYF
NA,NA,TRBV7-9,TRBJ1-3,TGTGCCAGCAGCTTAAGTGGGGCAGGGTACTCTGGAAACACCATATATTTT,CASSLSGAGYSGNTIYF
TRBD1,NA,TRBV10-2,TRBJ2-7,TGCGCCAGCAGTGAATCCGGGACAGGGGTCTACGAGCAGTACTTC,CASSESGTGVYEQYF
TRBD2,NA,TRBV20-1,TRBJ2-1,TGCAGTGCTAGTTCCCCAACGACTAGCGGGGGGCCTTTGTACAATGAGCAGTTCTTC,CSASSPTTSGGPLYNEQFF
NA,NA,TRBV18,TRBJ1-3,TGTGCCAGCTCTTCCAAAGAGGGTGGAAACACCATATATTTT,CASSSKEGGNTIYF